These 17 T cell receptor beta chains came from one sample sequenced in a study of CD8 T cells in ankylosing spondylitis. General study points: Blood from ankylosing spondylitis patients appeared to carry a characteristic roughly eight-variant TCR beta motif.

Each CDR3 protein gets one entry after TCRdb re-called the 5' RACE reads with MiXCR. This repertoire shows hundreds of thousands of distinct CDR3 sequences, roughly 27% found once; its top ten account for about 0.89%. Their recognized antigens are unknown. Sequencing was performed on blood, either unsorted or a sorted T cell fraction (not recorded which). The receptors stem from a male donor with ankylosing spondylitis.

A few counts support this clonotype. This chain connects TRBV10-1 to TRBJ2-5; D perhaps matches TRBD2 (5 bases). Germline loops: CDR1 WNHNN, CDR2 SYGVQD (reference sequence). CDR3 length equals 14 residues. V was shortened by 5 bases and J by 5 bases, with 15 bases between the two germline ends. The CDR3 protein is CASSPQLVRETQYF. CDR3 in DNA: TGCGCCAGCAGTCCACAACTAGTTCGGGAGACCCAGTACTTC.

The chain uses TRBV7-8 and TRBJ1-6, with D hard to call. The CDR3 is made up of 16 amino acids. The germline V gene encodes CDR1 SGHVS and CDR2 FQNEAQ. V was shortened by 1 base and J by 2 bases, with 9 bases between the two germline ends. The CDR3 DNA is TGTGCCAGCAGCTTAGAGGGCAGAACCTATAATTCACCCCTCCACTTT. This translates into CASSLEGRTYNSPLHF.

This clonotype turned up a few times. V gene TRBV3-1 combines with J gene TRBJ2-7; D gene uncertain. The germline CDR1 and CDR2 sequences are LGHDT and YNNKEL (reference sequence). This CDR3 contains 13 residues. V lost 4 bases and J 7 bases, leaving 14 bases between the germline ends. CDR3 loop: CASSPTSSEEQYF. For the CDR3, the DNA is TGTGCCAGCAGCCCCACATCCTCAGAGGAGCAGTACTTC.

This clonotype was found a few times. This sequence joins TRBV15 and TRBJ2-2, with D perhaps matching TRBD2 (5 bases). There are 14 residues in the CDR3. Germline CDR1 LNHNV, CDR2 YYDKDF (reference sequence). Trimming stripped 0 bases from V and 8 bases from J, with 10 bases between. The CDR3 sequence: CATSRDLEAGELFF. The CDR3 coding sequence is TGTGCCACCAGCAGAGATTTGGAGGCTGGGGAGCTGTTTTTT.

This sequence joins TRBV24-1 and TRBJ2-1; TRBD2 aligns across 12 bases. The CDR3 is 14 residues long. CDR1 KGHDR and CDR2 SFDVKD come from the germline V gene. V shed 9 bases, J shed 6 bases, and the junction held 5 bases outside the gene matches. In nucleotides, the CDR3 is TGTGCCACCCGATCGACTAGCGGGAGCAATGAGCAGTTCTTC. Translating it yields CATRSTSGSNEQFF.

The chain couples TRBV10-3 to TRBJ2-7; D may be TRBD2 (6 bases). This CDR3 comprises 12 residues. The V and J ends lost 5 bases and 6 bases respectively, with 11 bases between them. The germline gives CDR1 ENHRY, CDR2 SYGVKD. CDR3 loop: CAISPKAGEQYF. The DNA for the CDR3 is TGTGCCATCAGTCCGAAAGCGGGCGAGCAGTACTTC.

The rearrangement uses TRBV21-1 and TRBJ2-7; whether TRBD1, the table's D call, matches the DNA was not checked. TRBV21-1 is recorded as a pseudogene. The CDR3 has 15 amino acids. The CDR3 nucleotides read TGTGCCAGCAGCAACGGGACAGGCCAAAGGGACGAGCAGTACGTC. Its protein product is CASSNGTGQRDEQYV.

The sample holds a few counts of this clonotype. The J gene is TRBJ2-7, the V gene TRBV20-1; 12 nucleotides match TRBD2. This CDR3 has 14 amino acids. With 5 bases clipped from V and 2 bases from J, the junction kept 4 bases outside the gene matches. Germline loops: CDR1 DFQATT, CDR2 SNEGSKA (reference sequence). CDR3 in amino acids: CSAAPSGRAYEQYF. CDR3 in DNA: TGCAGTGCTGCACCTAGCGGGAGGGCCTACGAGCAGTACTTC.

This clonotype was counted only a few times. This chain joins TRBV5-1 and TRBJ1-1; D unclear. The length of the CDR3 is 16 residues. The germline CDR1 and CDR2 sequences are SGHRS and YFSETQ. Trimming left V 4 bases short and J 3 bases short, with 19 bases between. The CDR3 DNA reads as TGCGCCAGCAGCCCCCGGATCGCAACTCGGGACACTGAAGCTTTCTTT. This codes for CASSPRIATRDTEAFF.

The rearrangement links TRBV7-2 to TRBJ2-2; D uncertain. In germline, CDR1 is SGHTA, CDR2 FQGNSA. This CDR3 has 14 amino acids. V was pared by 0 bases and J by 5 bases, with 7 bases between. In DNA form, the CDR3 reads TGTGCCAGCAGCTTAGCGGTTCGGACCGGGGAGCTGTTTTTT. It is translated as CASSLAVRTGELFF.

The CDR3 DNA reads TGTGCCAGCAGTCCGAACGGACAGGGAATGTATGGCTACACCTTC. This encodes CASSPNGQGMYGYTF. The chain is built from TRBV12-3 or TRBV12-4 and TRBJ1-2; 8 nucleotides line up with TRBD1. With 5 bases clipped from V and 5 bases from J, the junction kept 10 bases outside the gene matches. CDR3 size: 15 residues.

This clonotype was recorded a few times. DNA for the CDR3: TGTGCCAGCAGCTTGGGTGAAAGGGATAGCAATCAGCCCCAGCATTTT. This codes for CASSLGERDSNQPQHF. V gene TRBV7-9 combines with J gene TRBJ1-5, with no clear D. V was clipped by 3 bases and J by 0 bases, with 12 bases between them. The CDR3 is 16 residues long. Germline lookup yields CDR1 SEHNR and CDR2 FQNEAQ (reference sequence).

This clonotype was seen a handful of times. The chain is built from TRBV5-1 and TRBJ2-1; 14 bases fit TRBD2. V lost 5 bases, J lost 7 bases, and 8 bases stayed unmatched. CDR3 length equals 16 residues. Germline values: CDR1 SGHRS, CDR2 YFSETQ. CDR3 sequence (DNA): TGCGCCAGCAGTGCTTTAGGACTAGCGGGAGGAAATGAGCAGTTCTTC. Translated, it gives CASSALGLAGGNEQFF.

Only a few counts were recorded for this clonotype. The gene calls are TRBV6-4 and TRBJ1-5; D gene unclear. Germline loops: CDR1 MRHNA, CDR2 SNTAGT. V was pared by 0 bases and J by 1 base, with 16 bases between. CDR3 length: 18 residues. The DNA of the CDR3 is TGTGCCAGCAGTGACTCAACCAGATTAGGGAGGAGCAATCAGCCCCAGCATTTT. Protein: CASSDSTRLGRSNQPQHF.

The chain couples TRBV5-5 to TRBJ1-2; D gene uncertain. CDR3 length: 12 residues. The V end was cut by 4 bases, the J end by 0 bases, with 4 bases between. Germline V gene data show CDR1 as SGHKS and CDR2 as YYEKEE (reference sequence). The CDR3 coding sequence is TGTGCCAGCAGCCCGTCTAACTATGGCTACACCTTC. Protein: CASSPSNYGYTF.

J is TRBJ2-6 and V is TRBV29-1; D is unresolved. V was cut by 6 bases and J by 4 bases, with 16 bases left in between. CDR3 size: 15 residues. Germline loops: CDR1 SQVTM, CDR2 ANQGSEA. The CDR3, as DNA: TGCAGCGTAGGTCCGGGCCTGTTCGGGGCCAACGTCCTGACTTTC. Its translation: CSVGPGLFGANVLTF.

This clonotype was counted only a few times. This chain joins TRBV27 and TRBJ1-3, with D perhaps TRBD1 (6 bases). V gave up 2 bases and J gave up 4 bases, with 21 bases separating them. CDR1 MNHEY and CDR2 SMNVEV come from the germline V gene (reference sequence). The CDR3 has 18 amino acids. This chain's CDR3 is CASSLRFTLQGPGNTIYF. The CDR3 DNA reads as TGTGCCAGCAGTTTAAGGTTTACTTTACAGGGACCCGGAAACACCATATATTTT.